This TCR beta chain is from a study of a mutant IDH1 vaccine in newly diagnosed glioma. Noted time point: baseline, week 1 (first vaccination visit). Treatment noted: pre-vaccination baseline after standard-of-care therapy. V was cut by 5 bases and J by 0 bases, with 12 bases left in between. Germline V gene data show CDR1 as LGHNA and CDR2 as YSLEER. The CDR3 has 15 residues. Here immunoSEQ multiplex PCR was the method, and the copy in TCRdb shows in-frame clones only, minus some. In the table there are around 59,000 clones, 80% to 95% of which are singletons. The receptor was derived from a middle-aged man with glioma. This chain connects TRBV4-3 to TRBJ2-3; D gene unclear. Sequences were derived from PBMCs, sampled from a glioma patient treated with radiotherapy, temozolomide or both. This CDR3 is CASSENGLSTDTQYF. CDR3 in DNA: TGCGCCAGCAGCGAGAACGGGCTTAGCACAGATACGCAGTATTTT.